The entry below describes one T cell receptor beta chain. Its antigen is unknown. This specimen belongs to a study of cytomegalovirus exposure and HLA in healthy donors. Study-wide points: CMV serostatus was the only recorded immune exposure for donors.

The CDR3 is 14 amino acids. CDR1 and CDR2 (germline): LNHDA, SQIVND (reference sequence). The V and J ends lost 5 bases and 3 bases, in that order; junction bases with no gene match: 2. Healthy bone marrow donors formed the donor group. The PCR employed 60 Vbeta primers together with 13 Jbeta primers. Profiled with immunoSEQ multiplex PCR; TCRdb holds only in-frame clones, not every one. The sample lists approximately 100,000 clones; roughly 70% were seen once. This clonotype was sampled from a man aged 35 to 55 in good health and CMV-seropositive. Sequencing input: PBMCs. The V gene is TRBV19, the J gene TRBJ2-7; TRBD2 matches at 12 bases. The CDR3 region has the DNA TGTGCCAGTAGTCAGACTAGCGGGAGCTACGAGCAGTACTTC. Translation: CASSQTSGSYEQYF.